This is a list of T cell receptor beta chains from one sample in a study of CD8 T cells in Susac syndrome. Using its own MiXCR run on the immunoSEQ multiplex PCR reads, TCRdb lists one record per CDR3 protein. The sample holds fewer than 350,000 distinct CDR3 sequences, 89% seen once. The specimen sequenced was CD8+ T cells from PBMCs. These receptors were obtained from a human donor with multiple sclerosis. Both conserved end residues are part of each CDR3. D genes are given only for firm matches. Size is stated for part of the rows, as once, few or many counts, or as a class when the clone is expanded.

v_call,j_call,clone_size,d_call,cdr3_nt,cdr3_aa
TRBV7-9,TRBJ1-2,-,-,TGTGCCAGCAGCTTTTCCTCTACCCCCGACCGAAACTATGGCTACACCTTC,CASSFSSTPDRNYGYTF
TRBV20-1,TRBJ2-1,-,-,TGCAGTGCCCCGGGACTGAGCTCCTACAATGAGCAGTTCTTC,CSAPGLSSYNEQFF
TRBV6-5,TRBJ1-1,-,-,TGTGCCAGCAGTTACGAGACGGGCTTTAACACTGAAGCTTTCTTT,CASSYETGFNTEAFF
TRBV23-1,TRBJ1-6,-,TRBD1,TGCGCCAGCAGTCATAGCCGTAAAGGGACAGAAAGTAATTCACCCCTCCACTTT,CASSHSRKGTESNSPLHF
TRBV19,TRBJ2-7,few,TRBD2,TGTGCCAGTAGTATTACTAGCGGTTCCTACGAGCAGTACTTC,CASSITSGSYEQYF
TRBV9,TRBJ2-2,-,-,TGTGCCAGCAGCGGCCCGATGAATATCCCGAACACCGGGGAGCTGTTTTTT,CASSGPMNIPNTGELFF
TRBV6-6,TRBJ2-5,-,TRBD2,TGTGCCAGCAGACCACCGGGACTAGCGGGGGAGACCCAGTACTTC,CASRPPGLAGETQYF
TRBV29-1,TRBJ2-2,-,-,TGCAGCGTTCGGGGAGACACCGGGGAGCTGTTTTTT,CSVRGDTGELFF
TRBV18,TRBJ2-7,-,-,TGTGCCAGCTCCCCCCCGGAAAGCCTCTCCTACGAGCAGCACTTC,CASSPPESLSYEQHF
TRBV4-3,TRBJ1-2,once,-,TGCGCCAGCAGCCAAGTGAGGACCCTGACGGAAGGCTACACCTTC,CASSQVRTLTEGYTF
TRBV6-2/TRBV6-3,TRBJ2-7,-,-,TGTGCCAGCAGTTACAGCTGGGGGCAATACGAGCAGTACTTC,CASSYSWGQYEQYF
TRBV20-1,TRBJ2-1,-,TRBD2,TGCAGTGCCCCAGCGGGAGGGATCTACAATGAGCAGTTCTTC,CSAPAGGIYNEQFF
TRBV7-8,TRBJ2-1,-,TRBD2,TGTGCCAGCAGCTTCCGAGGGACTAGCGTGGGATACAATGAGCAGTTCTTC,CASSFRGTSVGYNEQFF
TRBV2,TRBJ2-5,-,-,TGTGCCAGCAGCCAACAGGGCCGGGAGACCCAGTACTTC,CASSQQGRETQYF
TRBV19,TRBJ1-1,-,TRBD1,TGTGCCAGTAGTATAGAGGCCGGACAGGCACACACTGAAGCTTTCTTT,CASSIEAGQAHTEAFF
TRBV7-9,TRBJ2-7,-,TRBD1,TGTGCCAGCAGCGCGACAGGGATCTCCTACGAGCAGTACTTC,CASSATGISYEQYF
TRBV6-1,TRBJ2-7,-,-,TGTGCCAGCAGGATACCGAGCTTCTACGAGCAGTACTTC,CASRIPSFYEQYF
TRBV7-9,TRBJ2-7,-,-,TGTGCCAGCAGCTACCTCTCCTCCTACGAGCAGTACTTC,CASSYLSSYEQYF
TRBV20-1,TRBJ1-2,-,TRBD1,TGCAGTGCTAGCCTAGGACAGGGGTTGCGATATGGCTACACCTTC,CSASLGQGLRYGYTF